This T cell receptor (beta chain) is drawn from a study of T-cell reconstitution after alpha-beta-depleted transplantation in children. Study results and caveats: T-cell counts and diversity at one year post-transplant came mainly from newly produced T cells. Several hundred expanded graft clones reportedly supplied alpha-beta T cells about two months after transplant.

There are a few counts of this clonotype. Its cognate antigen is unknown. Germline V gene sequence: CDR1 SGHAT, CDR2 FQNNGV. The CDR3 has 16 amino acids. Trimming removed 6 bases from V and 4 bases from J; junction bases left unmatched: 8. Preparation of the TCRbeta library used unique molecular identifiers. From the PCR reads, TCRdb called clonotypes with MiXCR, one entry per CDR3 protein. The sample has about 340,000 distinct CDR3 sequences, about a sixth seen once. The starting material was PBMCs, mostly from graft donor cells, obtained 360 days after TCRalphabeta/CD19-depleted stem cell transplant. This sequence joins TRBV11-2 and TRBJ2-1; 11 bases align to TRBD2. This TCR derives from a male patient aged 2-15 years who had a stem cell transplant for acute lymphoblastic leukemia, so the T cells may come from the graft donor. The CDR3 here is CASSDPGLADYNEQFF. For the CDR3, the DNA is TGTGCCAGCAGTGACCCGGGACTAGCGGATTACAATGAGCAGTTCTTC.